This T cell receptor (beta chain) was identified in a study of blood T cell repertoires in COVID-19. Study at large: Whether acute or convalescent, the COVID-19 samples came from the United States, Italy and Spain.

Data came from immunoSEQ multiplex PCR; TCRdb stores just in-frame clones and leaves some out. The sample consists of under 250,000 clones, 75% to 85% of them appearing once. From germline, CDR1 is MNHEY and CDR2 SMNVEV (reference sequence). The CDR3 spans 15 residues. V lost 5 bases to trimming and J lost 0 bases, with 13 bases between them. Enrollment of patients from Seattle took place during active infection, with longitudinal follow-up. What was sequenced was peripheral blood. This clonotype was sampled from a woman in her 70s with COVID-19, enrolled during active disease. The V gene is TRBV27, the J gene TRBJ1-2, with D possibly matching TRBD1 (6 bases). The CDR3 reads CASSASGTPNYGYTF. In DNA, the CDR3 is TGTGCCAGCAGTGCATCCGGGACACCTAACTATGGCTACACCTTC.